Shown below are 9 T cell receptor beta chains from a single sample sequenced in a study of cytomegalovirus exposure and HLA in healthy donors. Primers: 60 Vbeta forward and 13 Jbeta reverse. Generated by immunoSEQ multiplex PCR, the TCRdb table keeps only in-frame clones and is missing some. The sample has about 180,000 clones, around 80% seen once. Sequences were obtained from PBMCs. The receptors originated from a woman in her 30s in good health and CMV-seronegative.

The chain combines TRBV18 with TRBJ1-1; TRBD1 matches at 11 bases. The CDR3 has 16 amino acids. CDR1 KGHSH and CDR2 LQKENI come from the germline V gene. V dropped 4 bases and J dropped 0; count of bases not matched to a gene: 4. In nucleotides, the CDR3 is TGTGCCAGCTCACAAGGACAGGGGGCCTTGAACACTGAAGCTTTCTTT. It specifies CASSQGQGALNTEAFF.

The chain is built from TRBV5-4 and TRBJ2-5; 14 bases map to TRBD2. The CDR3 consists of 16 residues. The germline V gene has CDR1 SGHNT and CDR2 YYREEE (reference sequence). V lost 4 bases to trimming and J lost 5 bases; unmatched junction nucleotides: 7. CDR3 protein: CASSQGTSGGWETQYF. DNA for the CDR3: TGTGCCAGCAGCCAAGGGACTAGCGGGGGATGGGAGACCCAGTACTTC.

This clone was seen more than once but under ten times. This chain links TRBV5-4 with TRBJ1-2; no reliable D call. V dropped 0 bases and J dropped 8 bases, with 14 bases sitting between them. CDR3 length: 14 amino acids. Germline lookup yields CDR1 SGHNT and CDR2 YYREEE (reference sequence). This CDR3 reads CASSLARALRGYTF. Here the CDR3 DNA reads TGTGCCAGCAGCTTGGCTCGAGCCCTGAGGGGCTACACCTTC. Based on the CDR3 plus reference TRBV5-4 and TRBJ1-2, the full variable domain is ETGVTQSPTHLIKTRGQQVTLRCSSQSGHNTVSWYQQALGQGPQFIFQYYREEENGRGNFPPRFSGLQFPNYSSELNVNALELDDSALYLCASSLARALRGYTFGSGTRLTVV.

DNA of the CDR3: TGTGCCATCAGTGAGGACAGGAGCGAGCAGTACTTC. It encodes CAISEDRSEQYF. The V gene is TRBV10-3, the J gene TRBJ2-7; TRBD1 is a possible D gene (6 bases). V was cut by 2 bases and J by 6 bases, with 8 bases left in between. Germline loops: CDR1 ENHRY, CDR2 SYGVKD. The CDR3 spans 12 residues.

V is TRBV19 and J is TRBJ2-7; tentatively, D is TRBD2 (5 bases). The V end lost 5 bases, the J end lost 5 bases, and 28 bases lay between the germline ends. Germline V lookup: CDR1 LNHDA, CDR2 SQIVND (reference sequence). The CDR3 has 18 residues. Here the CDR3 reads CASSQPQVGVRALNEQYF. The CDR3 nucleotides are TGTGCCAGTAGTCAACCCCAGGTGGGAGTGAGGGCCCTTAACGAGCAGTACTTC.

This clone showed up just a few times. This chain connects TRBV19 to TRBJ2-3, with TRBD2 identical over 10 bases. Germline CDR1 and CDR2: LNHDA and SQIVND (reference sequence). J was trimmed by 7 bases and V by 3 bases; bases with no gene match: 10. The CDR3 consists of 16 residues. CDR3 in amino acids: CASSMESSGGPNTQYF. CDR3 nucleotides: TGTGCCAGTAGTATGGAGTCTAGCGGGGGACCCAATACGCAGTATTTT.

CDR3 sequence: CASSPKTGFGYTF. The CDR3 DNA follows: TGTGCCAGCAGCCCCAAGACAGGGTTTGGCTACACCTTC. The chain is built from TRBV7-2 and TRBJ1-2; 7 nucleotides line up with TRBD1. V was clipped by 5 bases and J by 7 bases; unmatched bases: 7. Per the germline V gene, CDR1 is SGHTA and CDR2 is FQGNSA. The CDR3 consists of 13 residues.

Note on this clone: A read error may produce the germline difference seen at one junction end. Written as DNA, the CDR3 is TGTGCCAGCAGCCCATCCCGGGACACTTTAAATTTT. It specifies CASSPSRDTLNF. V is TRBV9 and J is TRBJ2-3; a weak D match, TRBD1 (6 bases). CDR1 and CDR2 from the germline V gene are SGDLS and YYNGEE. This CDR3 comprises 12 residues.

The sample holds a few counts of this clone. The chain combines TRBV6-6 with TRBJ1-5; D is perhaps TRBD1 (5 bases). This CDR3 is 13 amino acids long. Trimming took 2 bases from V and 5 from J, leaving 7 bases between them. Germline CDR1 MNHNY, CDR2 SVGAGI (reference sequence). The CDR3 protein is CASSYMGHQPQHF. CDR3 coding DNA: TGTGCCAGCAGTTACATGGGGCATCAGCCCCAGCATTTT.